What follows are 27 T cell receptor beta chains derived from one specimen sequenced in a study of cytomegalovirus exposure and HLA in healthy donors. The primer mix had 60 Vbeta and 13 Jbeta primers. The repertoire was sequenced with immunoSEQ multiplex PCR; TCRdb's copy has only in-frame clones and lacks some. The sample has about 120,000 clones, about 80% seen once. Material: PBMCs. These receptors originate from a woman between 35 and 50 years old in good health and CMV-seropositive.

The V call is TRBV7-2, the J call TRBJ2-2; TRBD2 is a possible D gene (6 bases). CDR1 and CDR2 from the germline V gene are SGHTA and FQGNSA. Trimming stripped 4 bases from V and 0 bases from J, with 6 bases between. CDR3 size: 14 residues. CDR3 sequence (DNA): TGTGCCAGCAGCTGGGACTCGAACACCGGGGAGCTGTTTTTT. Translated: CASSWDSNTGELFF.

This sequence joins TRBV2 and TRBJ2-5; D might be TRBD1 (6 bases). The CDR3 sequence is 15 residues long. V lost 6 bases, J lost 5 bases, and 19 bases lay in between. Germline V gene lookup returns CDR1 SNHLY and CDR2 FYNNEI. DNA for the CDR3: TGTGCCAGCAGCAGCCAGGGGACACCAAGGGAGACCCAGTACTTC. Its translation is CASSSQGTPRETQYF.

The CDR3 region is CSVWANYGYTF. The CDR3, as DNA: TGCAGCGTTTGGGCGAACTATGGCTACACCTTC. The chain carries TRBV29-1 and TRBJ1-2, with D hard to call. This CDR3 region has 11 residues. Germline assignment: CDR1 SQVTM and CDR2 ANQGSEA. Trimming stripped 5 bases from V and 2 bases from J, with 6 bases between.

The chain is built from TRBV6-1 and TRBJ1-5; the match to TRBD1 covers 9 bases. Germline-derived CDR1 and CDR2 are MNHNS and SASEGT. V trimming: 2 bases; J trimming: 4 bases; junction bases outside the gene matches: 6. The length of the CDR3 is 16 residues. Written as DNA, the CDR3 is TGTGCCAGCAGTGAACTGGGACAGGGTGCTAATCAGCCCCAGCATTTT. The encoded protein is CASSELGQGANQPQHF.

The J gene is TRBJ2-6, the V gene TRBV6-1; D is perhaps TRBD1 (5 bases). Trimming shortened V by 2 bases and J by 0 bases, and 11 bases separated the two germline ends. Germline V gene lookup returns CDR1 MNHNS and CDR2 SASEGT. The CDR3 totals 17 residues. The CDR3 DNA reads TGTGCCAGCAGTGAAAGGGGTTTAGTCTCTGGGGCCAACGTCCTGACTTTC. Amino acids: CASSERGLVSGANVLTF.

The chain combines TRBV5-1 with TRBJ2-1; 7 bases agree with TRBD2. The CDR3 contains 15 residues. Per the germline V gene, CDR1 is SGHRS and CDR2 is YFSETQ. The ends lost 0 bases at V and 8 bases at J; junction bases unmatched: 8. The CDR3 bases are TGCGCCAGCAGCTTGGGGTTCGGGGGGTTAGATGAGCAGTTCTTC. Translation gives CASSLGFGGLDEQFF.

The chain employs TRBV30 and TRBJ2-1; 8 bases align to TRBD2. Trimming cost V 4 bases and J 3 bases; bases outside gene matches: 5. Per the germline V gene, CDR1 is GTSNPN and CDR2 is SVGIG (reference sequence). The CDR3 totals 14 residues. The CDR3 DNA reads TGTGCCTGGACTAGCGGGTCCCGCTACAATGAGCAGTTCTTC. Amino acids: CAWTSGSRYNEQFF.

The chain uses TRBV4-1 and TRBJ1-4, with D perhaps matching TRBD1 (5 bases). The germline V gene encodes CDR1 MGHRA and CDR2 YSYEKL. The CDR3 consists of 18 residues. Trimming took off 5 bases at V and 1 base at J, with 20 bases between the two ends. As DNA, the CDR3 is TGCGCCAGCAGCAAAAAAAGGGGTGCCCCTGGAACTAATGAAAAACTGTTTTTT. It is translated as CASSKKRGAPGTNEKLFF.

The CDR3 protein is CASSPGSAGTGGYGYTF. The CDR3 DNA sequence: TGCGCCAGCAGCCCGGGGAGCGCCGGGACAGGGGGCTATGGCTACACCTTC. V is TRBV5-1 and J is TRBJ1-2, with 11 positions matching TRBD1. Germline-derived CDR1 and CDR2 are SGHRS and YFSETQ. With V trimmed by 4 bases and J by 4 bases, 12 bases remained unmatched. The length of the CDR3 is 17 residues.

The chain links TRBV18 to TRBJ1-1; D is unresolved. V was clipped by 5 bases and J by 5 bases, with 9 bases between them. The CDR3 contains 12 residues. Per germline, CDR1 KGHSH and CDR2 LQKENI. CDR3: CASSIRETEAFF. The CDR3 DNA reads TGTGCCAGCTCAATACGGGAAACTGAAGCTTTCTTT.

This clone turned up a few times. The chain carries TRBV15 and TRBJ2-1, with D uncertain. V was pared by 3 bases and J by 7 bases, with 16 bases between. CDR3 size: 15 residues. Germline V gene data show CDR1 as LNHNV and CDR2 as YYDKDF (reference sequence). DNA of the CDR3: TGTGCCACCAGCAGTGGAAGGCAGGTGATAAATGAGCAGTTCTTC. Its protein is CATSSGRQVINEQFF.

The rearrangement links TRBV28 to TRBJ1-4; D is ambiguous. CDR1 and CDR2 from the germline V gene are MDHEN and SYDVKM. CDR3 length: 16 residues. V dropped 3 bases and J dropped 4 bases, with 15 bases sitting between them. The chain's CDR3 is CASSFSKENLNEKLFF. In DNA form, the CDR3 reads TGTGCCAGCAGTTTTTCTAAGGAGAACCTTAATGAAAAACTGTTTTTT.

The J gene is TRBJ2-5, the V gene TRBV9, with 12 nucleotides matching TRBD2. The CDR3 is 16 amino acids. The V gene's germline CDR1 is SGDLS and CDR2 YYNGEE. Trimming cost V 1 base and J 4 bases; bases outside gene matches: 5. CDR3 sequence: CASSVTSGGRGETQYF. The CDR3 DNA follows: TGTGCCAGCAGCGTAACTAGCGGGGGGCGGGGAGAGACCCAGTACTTC.

The chain combines TRBV19 with TRBJ2-2; 11 bases line up with TRBD2. Germline V gene data show CDR1 as LNHDA and CDR2 as SQIVND (reference sequence). V trimming: 3 bases; J trimming: 4 bases; junction bases outside the gene matches: 10. This CDR3 region has 18 residues. CDR3: CASSIRGGSGGATGELFF. For the CDR3, the DNA is TGTGCCAGTAGTATCCGGGGAGGTAGCGGGGGGGCCACCGGGGAGCTGTTTTTT.

This chain joins TRBV6-5 and TRBJ1-1, with a possible D match to TRBD1 (6 bases). V was shortened by 8 bases and J by 10 bases, with 14 bases between the two germline ends. Germline loops: CDR1 MNHEY, CDR2 SVGAGI. The CDR3 consists of 11 residues. The CDR3, as DNA: TGTGCCAGCCTCACCGGGGGGCGAGCTTTCTTT. This gives the protein CASLTGGRAFF.

This rearrangement joins TRBV10-1 to TRBJ2-1; 9 bases fit TRBD2. The V gene's germline CDR1 is WNHNN and CDR2 SYGVQD (reference sequence). The CDR3 is 15 residues long. Losses at the gene ends were 3 bases for V and 2 bases for J; bases not matched to a gene: 2. The CDR3 here is CASSDIAGAYNEQFF. DNA for the CDR3: TGCGCCAGCAGTGATATAGCGGGGGCCTACAATGAGCAGTTCTTC.

This clone was picked up one time. The rearrangement links TRBV2 to TRBJ2-5, with unresolved D. Germline V gives CDR1 SNHLY, CDR2 FYNNEI. This CDR3 has 11 residues. V was clipped by 7 bases and J by 3 bases, with 6 bases between them. The CDR3 DNA sequence: TGTGCCAGCACCCTTAAAGAGACCCAGTACTTC. Encoded protein: CASTLKETQYF.

This clone was counted between two and nine times. The V gene is TRBV6-1, the J gene TRBJ1-1; possible D gene TRBD1, 6 bases. Germline assignment: CDR1 MNHNS and CDR2 SASEGT. The CDR3 consists of 13 residues. The V end lost 6 bases, the J end lost 0 bases, and 8 bases lay between the germline ends. The CDR3 here is CASSRTVNTEAFF. Written as DNA, the CDR3 is TGTGCCAGCAGCCGGACAGTGAACACTGAAGCTTTCTTT.

This clone was counted only a few times. J is TRBJ1-4 and V is TRBV7-6; TRBD1 aligns across 7 bases. The germline V gene has CDR1 SGHVS and CDR2 FNYEAQ. The CDR3 covers 18 residues. J gave up 4 bases and V 5 bases, and 16 bases lay outside the gene matches. The CDR3 spells CASSRLPITGVGNEKLFF. The CDR3 region has the DNA TGTGCCAGCAGCCGACTTCCTATTACAGGGGTTGGTAATGAAAAACTGTTTTTT.

The chain links TRBV20-1 to TRBJ2-3; D unclear. Per the germline V gene, CDR1 is DFQATT and CDR2 is SNEGSKA (reference sequence). Trimming shortened V by 6 bases and J by 1 base, and 5 bases separated the two germline ends. The CDR3 covers 11 residues. CDR3 sequence reads: CSAKRTDTQYF. The CDR3 nucleotides read TGCAGTGCCAAGCGCACAGATACGCAGTATTTT.

CDR3 nucleotides: TGTGCCAGCAGCTTATGGACAGAGGACTATGGCTACACCTTC. This codes for CASSLWTEDYGYTF. The chain uses TRBV7-2 and TRBJ1-2, with a tentative D call TRBD1 (6 bases). Germline CDR1 is SGHTA and CDR2 is FQGNSA. CDR3 length: 14 amino acids. V was trimmed by 2 bases and J by 3 bases, leaving 10 bases between them. The entire variable domain, with the rest obtained from reference TRBV7-2 and TRBJ1-2, is as follows: GAGVSQSPSNKVTEKGKDVELRCDPISGHTALYWYRQSLGQGLEFLIYFQGNSAPDKSGLPSDRFSAERTGGSVSTLTIQRTQQEDSAVYLCASSLWTEDYGYTFGSGTRLTVV.

The CDR3 sequence is CASSQRQGVKTQYF. CDR3 in DNA: TGTGCCAGCAGCCAACGACAGGGGGTGAAGACGCAGTATTTT. V and J are TRBV7-2 and TRBJ2-3; TRBD1 matches at 9 bases. The V gene end was trimmed by 5 bases and the J gene end by 9 bases; junction bases not matched to a gene: 9. The CDR3 contains 14 residues. The germline V gene encodes CDR1 SGHTA and CDR2 FQGNSA.

V and J are TRBV5-4 and TRBJ1-6, with TRBD1 matching 8 bases. Germline trimming cut 5 bases from V and 7 bases from J; bases unmatched to any gene: 8. The CDR3 is 15 amino acids. In germline, CDR1 is SGHNT, CDR2 YYREEE (reference sequence). CDR3 in DNA: TGTGCCAGCAGTGTTGTACAGGGGGGAAATTCACCCCTCCACTTT. Its translation: CASSVVQGGNSPLHF.

J is TRBJ2-1 and V is TRBV5-1, with 8 bases fitting TRBD2. Germline V gene lookup returns CDR1 SGHRS and CDR2 YFSETQ. J lost 6 bases, V lost 2 bases, and 16 bases had no gene match. This CDR3 comprises 18 residues. CDR3 in amino acids: CASSLRIRGGAFGNEQFF. CDR3 coding DNA: TGCGCCAGCAGCTTAAGGATTCGGGGGGGGGCCTTCGGCAATGAGCAGTTCTTC.

The V and J genes are TRBV7-2 and TRBJ1-2, with D hard to call. V was pared by 1 base and J by 4 bases, with 10 bases between. The CDR3 consists of 14 residues. CDR1 is SGHTA and CDR2 is FQGNSA in the germline V gene. CDR3 bases: TGTGCCAGCAGCTTAGTGTTCAGTCTCTATGGCTACACCTTC. It specifies CASSLVFSLYGYTF.

The rearrangement links TRBV2 to TRBJ2-3; the D is unclear. CDR1 and CDR2 from the germline V gene are SNHLY and FYNNEI. The length of the CDR3 is 15 residues. V lost 6 bases and J lost 1, with 14 bases in between. The CDR3 DNA sequence: TGTGCCAGCAGAGTAAATGAGCGCCGCACAGATACGCAGTATTTT. Amino acids: CASRVNERRTDTQYF.

The chain joins TRBV18 to TRBJ2-7; 9 bases agree with TRBD1. The V and J ends lost 6 bases and 6 bases, in that order; junction bases with no gene match: 3. Germline CDR1 and CDR2: KGHSH and LQKENI. The CDR3 has 12 residues. The CDR3 reads CASSRDRAEQYF. DNA of the CDR3: TGTGCCAGCTCGAGGGACAGGGCCGAGCAGTACTTC.